Below, 22 T cell receptor beta chains from the same sample are listed, as sequenced in a study of blood T cell repertoires in COVID-19. The method was immunoSEQ multiplex PCR; TCRdb's version includes in-frame clones alone and lacks a portion of them. The sample has 250,000 to 400,000 clones, almost 90% seen once. The sample taken for sequencing was peripheral blood. The receptor set was obtained from a young woman with COVID-19, enrolled during active disease.

This rearrangement joins TRBV28 to TRBJ2-2; D is possibly TRBD1 (6 bases). The CDR3 length is 14 residues. The ends were cut back, 11 bases at V and 4 bases at J, with 17 bases in the middle. Germline loops: CDR1 MDHEN, CDR2 SYDVKM. Here the CDR3 reads CAVLAQGSTGELFF. The CDR3 coding sequence is TGTGCCGTTCTCGCACAGGGAAGCACCGGGGAGCTGTTTTTT.

CDR3 DNA sequence: TGTGCCACCAGTGGTGGACGGGGGGACTATGGCTACACCTTC. Its translation: CATSGGRGDYGYTF. The V call is TRBV24-1, the J call TRBJ1-2; D is perhaps TRBD1 (5 bases). CDR1 is KGHDR and CDR2 is SFDVKD in the germline V gene. The CDR3 totals 14 residues. V lost 5 bases to trimming and J lost 3 bases, with 12 bases between them.

In this sample, this clone turned up a few times. This rearrangement joins TRBV24-1 to TRBJ2-1; 11 positions match TRBD2. V shed 3 bases and J 7 bases; nucleotides not matched to a gene: 7. Germline values: CDR1 KGHDR, CDR2 SFDVKD. There are 16 residues in the CDR3. The CDR3 loop reads CATSDTGTSGVNEQFF. CDR3 bases: TGTGCCACCAGTGATACAGGGACTAGCGGTGTGAATGAGCAGTTCTTC.

This clone was counted between two and nine times. This chain links TRBV27 with TRBJ1-5, with TRBD1 matching 10 bases. CDR3 length: 17 residues. Per germline, CDR1 MNHEY and CDR2 SMNVEV (reference sequence). V lost 6 bases, J lost 2 bases, and 10 bases stayed unmatched. CDR3 sequence (DNA): TGTGCCAGCAGCCCCGGGACAGGGGCTTATGGCAATCAGCCCCAGCATTTT. As protein: CASSPGTGAYGNQPQHF.

The chain recombines TRBV18 with TRBJ2-7; TRBD1 matches 7 bases. The trim removed 1 base at V and 6 bases at J, leaving 9 bases unmatched. There are 15 residues in the CDR3. Germline V gene data show CDR1 as KGHSH and CDR2 as LQKENI. The DNA for the CDR3 is TGTGCCAGCTCACCACGAGGGACAGACCGGATCGAGCAGTACTTC. It yields the protein CASSPRGTDRIEQYF.

V and J are TRBV11-2 and TRBJ2-5; 8 nucleotides agree with TRBD2. The length of the CDR3 is 14 residues. Germline V gene data show CDR1 as SGHAT and CDR2 as FQNNGV. V gave up 2 bases and J gave up 5 bases; unmatched junction bases: 4. For the CDR3, the DNA is TGTGCCAGCAGCTTAAGTACGGGGGGGGAGACCCAGTACTTC. Translating gives CASSLSTGGETQYF.

The gene calls are TRBV4-1 and TRBJ2-7; 9 bases align to TRBD2. Per germline, CDR1 MGHRA and CDR2 YSYEKL. This CDR3 has 14 residues. J gave up 6 bases and V 3 bases, and 6 bases lay outside the gene matches. CDR3 loop: CASSQSSGIPEQYF. The CDR3 DNA follows: TGCGCCAGCAGCCAGTCTAGCGGGATCCCCGAGCAGTACTTC.

The V and J genes are TRBV5-1 and TRBJ1-1; D unresolved. Trimming pared 0 bases from V and 5 bases from J, leaving 11 bases between. This CDR3 region has 14 residues. Looked up from germline, CDR1 is SGHRS and CDR2 is YFSETQ. The CDR3 DNA reads as TGCGCCAGCAGCTTGGACAGAATAACGACTGAAGCTTTCTTT. It is translated as CASSLDRITTEAFF.

The chain couples TRBV7-8 to TRBJ2-2; tentatively, D is TRBD2 (6 bases). Germline-derived CDR1 and CDR2 are SGHVS and FQNEAQ. The CDR3 is 16 residues long. V lost 5 bases to trimming and J lost 3 bases, with 16 bases between them. The CDR3 sequence: CASSTSGGADTGELFF. The DNA for the CDR3 is TGTGCCAGCAGCACCTCGGGCGGGGCGGACACCGGGGAGCTGTTTTTT.

The chain uses TRBV7-9 and TRBJ1-5, with D unresolved. The CDR3 length is 13 residues. Germline lookup yields CDR1 SEHNR and CDR2 FQNEAQ (reference sequence). V lost 2 bases and J lost 5, with 7 bases in between. In DNA form, the CDR3 reads TGTGCCAGCAGCTTATTCCCGGATCAGCCCCAGCATTTT. Protein sequence: CASSLFPDQPQHF.

This clone was observed at least ten times. The chain uses TRBV4-1 and TRBJ1-2; TRBD1 matches at 10 bases. CDR1 and CDR2 (germline): MGHRA, YSYEKL. J gave up 4 bases and V 4 bases, and 6 bases lay outside the gene matches. There are 15 residues in the CDR3. This CDR3 reads CASSRRDRGGYGYTF. The CDR3 coding sequence is TGCGCCAGCAGCCGAAGGGACAGGGGAGGCTATGGCTACACCTTC.

The chain couples TRBV5-4 to TRBJ1-2, with TRBD1 identical over 8 bases. The CDR3 contains 14 residues. V was pared by 3 bases and J by 1 base, with 2 bases of the junction left unmatched. From germline, CDR1 is SGHNT and CDR2 YYREEE (reference sequence). The CDR3 region has the DNA TGTGCCAGCAGCTACGGACAGGGTAACTATGGCTACACCTTC. This codes for CASSYGQGNYGYTF.

The rearrangement links TRBV7-9 to TRBJ1-1, with TRBD1 matching over 9 bases. J was trimmed by 5 bases and V by 5 bases; bases with no gene match: 15. The CDR3 length is 17 residues. In germline, CDR1 is SEHNR, CDR2 FQNEAQ (reference sequence). CDR3 bases: TGTGCCAGCAGCCAACAACAGGGGGCATGGACGAAGACTGAAGCTTTCTTT. It codes for CASSQQQGAWTKTEAFF.

J is TRBJ2-3 and V is TRBV5-4, with D possibly being TRBD2 (6 bases). Looked up from germline, CDR1 is SGHNT and CDR2 is YYREEE (reference sequence). The ends were cut back, 2 bases at V and 6 bases at J, with 10 bases in the middle. The CDR3 spans 13 residues. The CDR3 DNA follows: TGTGCCAGCAGCTTAACCGGGAGCGATACGCAGTATTTT. Its translation is CASSLTGSDTQYF.

The J gene is TRBJ1-3, the V gene TRBV21-1; TRBD1, the table's D call, lacks a check against the DNA. TRBV21-1 is a pseudogene segment. This CDR3 comprises 13 residues. The CDR3 sequence is CASDTSSGNTIYF. In DNA form, the CDR3 reads TGTGCCAGTGACACGAGCTCTGGAAACACCATATATTTT.

The rearrangement joins TRBV28 to TRBJ2-7; 7 bases align to TRBD2. Germline values: CDR1 MDHEN, CDR2 SYDVKM. J was trimmed by 4 bases and V by 4 bases; bases with no gene match: 7. This CDR3 is 14 amino acids long. The CDR3 sequence is CASSSSGVKYEQYF. Written as DNA, the CDR3 is TGTGCCAGCAGTTCTAGCGGAGTGAAGTACGAGCAGTACTTC.

This chain connects TRBV15 to TRBJ2-7; 7 nucleotides line up with TRBD1. Trimming at V came to 5 bases and at J to 4 bases, leaving 8 bases not matched to a gene. The CDR3 extends over 14 amino acids. Germline loops: CDR1 LNHNV, CDR2 YYDKDF (reference sequence). This CDR3 is CATSSRDRPYEQYF. In DNA form, the CDR3 reads TGTGCCACCAGCTCTCGGGACAGACCTTACGAGCAGTACTTC.

DNA for the CDR3: TGTGCCTGGGCGGGACAGGGGGCACACGAGCAGTACTTC. Protein: CAWAGQGAHEQYF. The chain has TRBV30 and TRBJ2-7, with 12 positions matching TRBD1. Trimming cost V 5 bases and J 5 bases; bases outside gene matches: 4. The CDR3 runs to 13 residues. CDR1 GTSNPN and CDR2 SVGIG come from the germline V gene (reference sequence).

V gene TRBV2 combines with J gene TRBJ1-6; TRBD1 is a possible D gene (6 bases). Germline V gene sequence: CDR1 SNHLY, CDR2 FYNNEI. With 11 bases removed from V and 2 bases from J, the gap between germline ends came to 10 bases. There are 13 residues in the CDR3. The CDR3 region is CASHRAYNSPLHF. CDR3 in DNA: TGTGCCTCCCACAGGGCCTATAATTCACCCCTCCACTTT. Full variable domain (remainder filled in from reference TRBV2 and TRBJ1-6): EPEVTQTPSHQVTQMGQEVILRCVPISNHLYFYWYRQILGQKVEFLVSFYNNEISEKSEIFDDQFSVERPDGSNFTLKIRSTKLEDSAMYFCASHRAYNSPLHFGNGTRLTVT.

J is TRBJ1-6 and V is TRBV19, with a weak D call TRBD1 (6 bases). CDR3 size: 16 residues. Trimming left V 1 base short and J 7 bases short, with 14 bases between. The germline V gene encodes CDR1 LNHDA and CDR2 SQIVND (reference sequence). This CDR3 reads CASSIGGRDKNSPLHF. The CDR3 bases are TGTGCCAGTAGTATAGGGGGGAGGGACAAGAATTCACCCCTCCACTTT.

The chain has TRBV7-9 and TRBJ2-7; possible D gene TRBD2, 5 bases. The V gene lost 0 bases and the J gene lost 5 bases, with 8 bases spanning the gap. This CDR3 is 13 amino acids long. Germline CDR1 is SEHNR and CDR2 is FQNEAQ (reference sequence). The CDR3 nucleotides read TGTGCCAGCAGCTTAGCAGGAGGAAACGAGCAGTACTTC. Protein product: CASSLAGGNEQYF.

The chain joins TRBV25-1 to TRBJ2-1, with TRBD2 matching over 14 bases. The CDR3 runs to 18 residues. Germline CDR1 and CDR2: MGHDK and SYGVNS. V lost 1 base to trimming and J lost 7 bases; unmatched junction nucleotides: 9. Here the CDR3 reads CASSEFRSGTSGRNEQFF. The CDR3 nucleotides are TGTGCCAGCAGTGAATTTAGGTCCGGGACTAGCGGGAGAAATGAGCAGTTCTTC.